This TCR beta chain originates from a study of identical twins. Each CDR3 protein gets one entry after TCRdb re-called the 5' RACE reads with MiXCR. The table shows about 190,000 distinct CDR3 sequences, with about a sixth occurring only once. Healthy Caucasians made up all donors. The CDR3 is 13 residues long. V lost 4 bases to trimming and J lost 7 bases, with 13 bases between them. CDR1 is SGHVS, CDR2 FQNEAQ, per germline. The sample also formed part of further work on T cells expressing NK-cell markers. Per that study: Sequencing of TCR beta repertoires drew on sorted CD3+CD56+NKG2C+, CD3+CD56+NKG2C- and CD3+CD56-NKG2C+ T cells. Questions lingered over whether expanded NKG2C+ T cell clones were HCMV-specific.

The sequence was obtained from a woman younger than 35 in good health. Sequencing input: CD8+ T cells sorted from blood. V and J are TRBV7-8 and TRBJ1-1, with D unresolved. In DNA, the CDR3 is TGTGCCAGCAGCTCTGTCCCCAGGCATGAAGCTTTCTTT. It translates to CASSSVPRHEAFF.